These T cell receptor beta chains were read from a single sample in a study of OX40 agonist ivuxolimab in advanced cancers. The data were produced by immunoSEQ multiplex PCR, yet TCRdb's version contains in-frame clones alone and is incomplete. The table includes some 57,000 clones, under 90% detected once. The sequences come from CD4+ or CD8+ T cells sorted from blood, collected in a trial of the OX40 agonist ivuxolimab. Receptors were obtained from an adult with an advanced solid tumor such as melanoma, head and neck, liver or kidney cancer. The CDR3 runs from the conserved cysteine through the conserved F or W. The D gene is left open where the match is weak. Part of the rows lack a size; the others show once, few, many or a class for expanded clones.

clone_size,j_call,d_call,v_call,cdr3_aa,cdr3_nt
-,TRBJ2-2,-,TRBV7-9,CASSADTGGTGELFF,TGTGCCAGCAGCGCGGACACGGGCGGCACCGGGGAGCTGTTTTTT
-,TRBJ1-1,TRBD1,TRBV6-5,CASRGTGALKAFF,TGTGCCAGCAGAGGGACAGGAGCCCTGAAAGCTTTCTTT
once,TRBJ1-5,-,TRBV19,CASSIWGGNQPQHF,TGTGCCAGTAGTATCTGGGGGGGCAATCAGCCCCAGCATTTT
-,TRBJ1-3,-,TRBV10-3,CASSPPGNTIYF,TGTGCCTCCTCGCCACCCGGAAACACCATATATTTT
-,TRBJ2-3,TRBD2,TRBV11-3,CASSPGLAAPSTDTQYF,TGTGCCAGCAGCCCGGGACTAGCGGCCCCTAGCACAGATACGCAGTATTTT
once,TRBJ2-2,-,TRBV7-3,CASSAGTGELFF,TGTGCCAGCAGCGCAGGCACCGGGGAGCTGTTTTTT
-,TRBJ1-1,-,TRBV30,CAWIEVAEAFF,TGTGCCTGGATTGAGGTAGCTGAAGCTTTCTTT
-,TRBJ2-5,TRBD1,TRBV5-1,CASSLQGALETQYF,TGCGCCAGCAGCTTGCAGGGGGCGCTGGAGACCCAGTACTTC
once,TRBJ2-1,TRBD2,TRBV18,CASSFRHSGGLGDNEQFF,TGTGCCAGCTCATTCCGTCATAGCGGGGGTTTGGGGGACAATGAGCAGTTCTTC
-,TRBJ1-5,TRBD1,TRBV15,CATRQGDQPQHF,TGTGCCACCAGACAGGGGGATCAGCCCCAGCATTTT
-,TRBJ2-3,-,TRBV11-2,CASSLPADTQYF,TGTGCCAGCAGCCTTCCAGCAGATACGCAGTATTTT
-,TRBJ2-7,TRBD1,TRBV4-2,CASSQQDRGGYEQYF,TGTGCCAGCAGCCAACAGGACAGGGGAGGCTACGAGCAGTACTTC
-,TRBJ2-7,-,TRBV6-5,CASRNLNEQYF,TGTGCCAGCAGGAACCTCAATGAGCAGTACTTC
once,TRBJ1-3,-,TRBV12-5,CASGLVLGENTIYF,TGTGCTAGTGGTTTGGTACTCGGGGAAAACACCATATATTTT
-,TRBJ1-3,-,TRBV11-2,CASSLSTSSGNTIYF,TGTGCCAGCAGCTTAAGTACAAGCTCTGGAAACACCATATATTTT
-,TRBJ2-3,-,TRBV10-2,CASSRDTQYF,TGCGCCAGCAGTAGAGATACGCAGTATTTT
few,TRBJ1-2,-,TRBV25-1,CASSVGGGGTGYTF,TGTGCCAGCAGTGTTGGGGGGGGAGGTACGGGCTACACCTTC
-,TRBJ2-7,-,TRBV29-1,CSVAGQTYEQYF,TGCAGCGTTGCGGGACAAACCTACGAGCAGTACTTC
-,TRBJ2-7,-,TRBV27,CASRPEQRGPPYEQYF,TGTGCCAGCAGACCCGAGCAAAGGGGTCCTCCTTACGAGCAGTACTTC
-,TRBJ2-3,-,TRBV18,CASSPFGGGTDTQYF,TGTGCCAGCTCACCCTTCGGCGGGGGCACAGATACGCAGTATTTT
-,TRBJ2-4,-,TRBV7-9,CASSYEVGIGIQYF,TGTGCCAGCAGCTACGAGGTAGGGATCGGCATTCAGTACTTC
-,TRBJ2-1,TRBD1,TRBV10-1,CASRPGQGPLGEQFF,TGCGCCAGCAGACCGGGACAGGGACCCTTAGGTGAGCAGTTCTTC
-,TRBJ1-5,TRBD1,TRBV2,CASSTGESQPQHF,TGTGCCAGCAGCACAGGGGAGAGTCAGCCCCAGCATTTT
-,TRBJ2-2,-,TRBV27,CASSLFEDTGELFF,TGTGCCAGCAGTTTGTTCGAGGACACCGGGGAGCTGTTTTTT
-,TRBJ1-5,-,TRBV2,CASSLKGRESNQPQHF,TGTGCCAGCAGTCTTAAGGGCAGGGAAAGCAATCAGCCCCAGCATTTT
-,TRBJ1-1,-,TRBV28,CASSPGQNTEAFF,TGTGCCAGCAGCCCAGGACAGAACACTGAAGCTTTCTTT
-,TRBJ2-5,-,TRBV4-1,CASSRTQGETQYF,TGCGCCAGCAGCCGCACACAGGGTGAGACCCAGTACTTC
-,TRBJ2-3,-,TRBV5-6,CASSLRAVPPTDTQYF,TGTGCCAGCAGCTTGCGAGCGGTCCCCCCCACAGATACGCAGTATTTT
-,TRBJ1-6,-,TRBV27,CASSYGRKNSPLHF,TGTGCCAGCAGTTACGGCAGAAAAAATTCACCCCTCCACTTT
-,TRBJ1-2,-,TRBV7-9,CASSFRRENGYTF,TGTGCCAGCAGCTTCAGGAGGGAAAATGGCTACACCTTC
-,TRBJ1-4,-,TRBV28,CASIGGEKLFF,TGTGCCAGCATAGGGGGTGAAAAACTGTTTTTT
-,TRBJ2-3,-,TRBV2,CANKRSSSTDTQYF,TGTGCCAACAAGAGGTCCTCTAGCACAGATACGCAGTATTTT
-,TRBJ2-5,-,TRBV7-8,CASSSYEGRAKETQYF,TGTGCCAGCAGCTCGTACGAGGGCAGGGCCAAAGAGACCCAGTACTTC
-,TRBJ1-1,TRBD1,TRBV6-1,CASSHRDRGTAFF,TGTGCCAGCAGCCACCGGGACAGGGGAACAGCTTTCTTT
-,TRBJ2-1,TRBD2,TRBV28,CASSLMVAGVNEQFF,TGTGCCAGCAGTTTGATGGTAGCGGGAGTCAATGAGCAGTTCTTC
-,TRBJ2-2,-,TRBV7-9,CASSSPGTPRVYTGELFF,TGTGCCAGCAGTTCCCCCGGGACCCCGAGGGTTTACACCGGGGAGCTGTTTTTT
once,TRBJ2-3,-,TRBV5-1,CASSLFQSGGSVDTQYF,TGCGCCAGCAGCTTGTTCCAAAGCGGAGGCTCGGTGGATACGCAGTATTTT
-,TRBJ2-2,-,TRBV6-6,CASSYLTPNTGELFF,TGTGCCAGCAGTTACCTAACTCCGAACACCGGGGAGCTGTTTTTT
-,TRBJ2-1,TRBD1,TRBV28,CASSPAGQGADEQFF,TGTGCCAGCAGTCCAGCCGGACAGGGGGCCGATGAGCAGTTCTTC
-,TRBJ2-2,TRBD1,TRBV7-3,CASSLTPPGQGPGELFF,TGTGCCAGCAGCTTAACGCCCCCGGGACAGGGGCCCGGGGAGCTGTTTTTT
-,TRBJ2-3,-,TRBV2,CASSERTGTDTQYF,TGTGCCAGCAGTGAACGTACAGGCACAGATACGCAGTATTTT
-,TRBJ2-7,TRBD2,TRBV5-1,CASSLGGGAWDEQYF,TGCGCCAGCAGCTTGGGCGGGGGGGCGTGGGACGAGCAGTACTTC
-,TRBJ2-3,-,TRBV6-6,CASSYSIPPDTQYF,TGTGCCAGCAGTTACTCGATCCCACCAGATACGCAGTATTTT
-,TRBJ2-5,-,TRBV29-1,CSVDPGPQGGETQYF,TGCAGCGTTGATCCGGGACCCCAGGGCGGTGAGACCCAGTACTTC
-,TRBJ1-5,-,TRBV28,CASSFWGRQPQHF,TGTGCCAGCAGTTTCTGGGGAAGGCAGCCCCAGCATTTT